Shown below are 11 T cell receptor beta chains from a single sample sequenced in a study of graft-versus-host responses after intestinal transplantation. Generated by immunoSEQ multiplex PCR, the TCRdb table keeps only in-frame clones and is missing some. The data hold about 29,000 clones, with 87% observed a single time. The source material was PBMCs, sampled around 480 days after intestinal transplantation. The receptor source for this set is a human patient who received an intestinal transplant, so some T cells may come from the graft donor.

V is TRBV9 and J is TRBJ2-3; D unresolved. Germline CDR1 SGDLS, CDR2 YYNGEE. The V end lost 6 bases, the J end lost 2 bases, and 7 bases lay between the germline ends. This CDR3 comprises 12 residues. In DNA form, the CDR3 reads TGTGCCAGCACCGACAACACAGATACGCAGTATTTT. It encodes CASTDNTDTQYF.

The chain couples TRBV5-1 to TRBJ1-2; D possibly corresponds to TRBD1 (5 bases). Germline-derived CDR1 and CDR2 are SGHRS and YFSETQ. The CDR3 contains 12 residues. Trimming removed 4 bases from V and 11 bases from J, with 15 bases in between. The CDR3 nucleotides read TGCGCCAGCAGCCCGTACGGGGGACGGTACACCTTC. This translates into CASSPYGGRYTF.

The chain's CDR3 is CASSLSGGRDEQFF. In DNA, the CDR3 is TGTGCCAGCAGCTTAAGCGGGGGGAGGGATGAGCAGTTCTTC. The rearrangement links TRBV7-2 to TRBJ2-1; 9 positions match TRBD2. The CDR3 contains 14 residues. Germline-derived CDR1 and CDR2 are SGHTA and FQGNSA. Trimming at V came to 2 bases and at J to 8 bases, leaving 4 bases not matched to a gene.

The J gene is TRBJ2-7, the V gene TRBV21-1; no check of the table's D call, TRBD2, against the DNA was made. TRBV21-1 is marked as a pseudogene. The CDR3 runs 16 residues. The CDR3 DNA is TGTGCCAGCAGTGAGGTCCTGCTACACGTGTTAGACGAGCAGTACTTC. This sequence encodes CASSEVLLHVLDEQYF.

This clone has more than one count but fewer than ten. V gene TRBV2 combines with J gene TRBJ2-7; 7 nucleotides match TRBD1. The CDR3 length is 13 residues. The trim removed 3 bases at V and 9 bases at J, leaving 8 bases unmatched. Germline CDR1 and CDR2: SNHLY and FYNNEI. CDR3 loop: CASSEDQGVGQYF. DNA for the CDR3: TGTGCCAGCAGTGAGGACCAGGGGGTAGGGCAGTACTTC.

This chain links TRBV27 with TRBJ2-5; 7 bases are a match to TRBD1. The J segment lost 2 bases and the V segment lost 1 base, leaving 1 base of the junction unmatched. In germline, CDR1 is MNHEY, CDR2 SMNVEV (reference sequence). The CDR3 is made up of 14 amino acids. The CDR3 loop reads CASSLWDRQETQYF. DNA of the CDR3: TGTGCCAGCAGTTTATGGGACAGACAAGAGACCCAGTACTTC.

This chain joins TRBV4-1 and TRBJ2-7; weak D call: TRBD1 (5 bases). The CDR3 is made up of 14 amino acids. Per the germline V gene, CDR1 is MGHRA and CDR2 is YSYEKL. Trimming pared 0 bases from V and 4 bases from J, leaving 10 bases between. CDR3 loop: CASSQEPGSYEQYF. The CDR3 DNA is TGCGCCAGCAGCCAAGAGCCAGGGTCGTACGAGCAGTACTTC.

V usage is TRBV7-2 and J usage is TRBJ1-2; TRBD1 matches at 7 bases. The CDR3 has 14 residues. V lost 2 bases and J lost 4; bases outside the gene matches: 4. CDR1 SGHTA and CDR2 FQGNSA come from the germline V gene. The CDR3 reads CASSLSGTAYGYTF. CDR3 DNA sequence: TGTGCCAGCAGCTTATCCGGGACAGCCTATGGCTACACCTTC.

The chain couples TRBV5-1 to TRBJ1-1; D may be TRBD1 (6 bases). V was clipped by 2 bases and J by 6 bases, with 8 bases between them. CDR3 length: 12 amino acids. CDR1 and CDR2 from the germline V gene are SGHRS and YFSETQ. The CDR3 region has the DNA TGCGCCAGCAGCTTCAGGGGAGCTGAAGCTTTCTTT. This encodes CASSFRGAEAFF.

The genes are TRBV2 and TRBJ2-3, with 8 bases identical to TRBD1. Germline lookup yields CDR1 SNHLY and CDR2 FYNNEI. V was pared by 6 bases and J by 3 bases, with 5 bases of the junction left unmatched. The CDR3 covers 14 residues. The CDR3: CASRYGQGTDTQYF. CDR3 nucleotide sequence: TGTGCCAGCAGATATGGACAGGGAACAGATACGCAGTATTTT.

The chain recombines TRBV5-1 with TRBJ2-5; 9 positions match TRBD2. This CDR3 region has 16 residues. The ends lost 5 bases at V and 4 bases at J; junction bases unmatched: 12. Germline V gene lookup returns CDR1 SGHRS and CDR2 YFSETQ. The CDR3 region has the DNA TGCGCCAGCAGACCCTTAGCGGGGGAGGGGAGAGAGACCCAGTACTTC. Its translation is CASRPLAGEGRETQYF.